Listed here is a single T cell receptor (beta chain). This clone was counted a few times. The target of this receptor is not known. Per-base quality was not reported, and no clone a single base away is much larger than it. Reading from cysteine to phenylalanine, the CDR3 counts 16 amino acids. CDR3 DNA is the only sequence kept; it has 48 bases, read in frame from the first base. Here V drops 2 bases and J drops 1 base, and the junction holds 7 bases not matched to any gene. For CDR1 and CDR2, the germline V gene lists LGHNA and YNFKEQ. The entry originates in a study of PD-1 blockade in classical Hodgkin lymphoma (dated by TCRdb to about 2020). With respect to the entire study: Nivolumab dosing was 3 mg/kg intravenously every 2 weeks, continuing until either disease progression or unacceptable toxicity. To define a peripheral blood immune signature of response to PD-1 blockade in classical Hodgkin lymphoma, the study combined TCR beta sequencing with CyTOF. What the study reported, not specific to this receptor: CD4+ but not CD8+ TCR diversity rose significantly by C4D1 (p=0.0027 vs p=0.16), most apparent in complete responders (p=0.02). Diversity was lower in patients who began nivolumab less than 1 year after ASCT, so these patients were left out of later analyses to avoid confounding by immune reconstitution. Only a single clinical trial cohort was studied, and what caused the repertoire differences, possibly disease activity or prior therapy, remained undefined. Among trial patients, those achieving complete response had baseline diversity similar to that of newly diagnosed patients, while diversity was significantly lower in partial responders and progressors. Baseline TCR diversity was reported to be lower in newly diagnosed patients than in healthy donors, and even lower in relapsed/refractory patients.

The Qiagen DNeasy kit was used to extract genomic DNA from unsorted PBMCs and from the negatively selected CD4+ and CD8+ fractions. Using primers that anneal to V and J segments, immunoSEQ multiplex PCR amplified the TCR beta CDR3 regions. A synthetic immune receptor repertoire was used to minimize amplification bias, and remaining bias was computationally removed after sequencing. The study's own analysis went as follows. Repertoire diversity was quantified as the Shannon entropy index using custom Python scripts. The unsorted, CD4+ and CD8+ repertoires were each analyzed separately, with the exception of combined analyses, where CD4+ and CD8+ sequences were merged in silico. A clone was considered expanded if an increase in frequency of at least 2-fold after treatment relative to C1D1 was found, and a pseudocount of 0.5 was applied to clones undetected at baseline. Clones with 0 or 1 copy at C1D1 were classified as singleton clones, and clones with 2 or more copies were classified as non-singleton clones. By matching protein sequences in sorted samples from the same patient, clones expanded in unsorted samples were annotated as CD4+, CD8+ or unknown. Diversity changes from C1D1 to C4D1 were tested in paired samples using Wilcoxon tests. Here the immuneACCESS table is served through TCRdb, limited to in-frame sequences with V and J called. Missing clones are a known gap in these copies; in checked studies unresolved V genes cover under half, and the rest lacks a known reason. The V and J calls and clone size come from that table; D and trimming were worked out from the DNA. This sample is represented by about 50,000 clones; approximately 70% of them were singletons. About 14% of the sample rests with the top ten.

The sample's time point label is to be understood as: cycle 2 day 1 (C2D1) of nivolumab. Every trial patient had relapsed after autologous stem cell transplantation, and cohorts A, B and C differed in prior brentuximab vedotin exposure. The trial cohort included 56 patients with relapsed/refractory classical Hodgkin lymphoma, and each patient had a best overall response of complete response, partial response or progressive disease. Single-agent nivolumab was administered to trial patients in the multi-cohort phase II CheckMate 205 trial. An independent review committee assessed best overall response by applying the 2007 International Working Group response criteria. Trial PBMCs were obtained immediately prior to nivolumab initiation (C1D1) and on therapy at cycle 2 day 1 and cycle 4 day 1. Peripheral blood was collected in 8 mL Vacutainer Cell Preparation Tubes, from which PBMCs were isolated by centrifugation and then cryopreserved.

The receptor's source is a human donor with classical Hodgkin lymphoma. The sequence joins TRBV4-2 to TRBJ2-5, with TRBD2 matching 7 junction bases. The sequencing here drew on peripheral blood mononuclear cells (PBMCs), taken before the second cycle of nivolumab. The CDR3 reads as follows: CASSQFSGGPQETQYF. Read as DNA, the sequence is TGTGCCAGCAGCCAATTTTCGGGAGGACCCCAAGAGACCCAGTACTTC.